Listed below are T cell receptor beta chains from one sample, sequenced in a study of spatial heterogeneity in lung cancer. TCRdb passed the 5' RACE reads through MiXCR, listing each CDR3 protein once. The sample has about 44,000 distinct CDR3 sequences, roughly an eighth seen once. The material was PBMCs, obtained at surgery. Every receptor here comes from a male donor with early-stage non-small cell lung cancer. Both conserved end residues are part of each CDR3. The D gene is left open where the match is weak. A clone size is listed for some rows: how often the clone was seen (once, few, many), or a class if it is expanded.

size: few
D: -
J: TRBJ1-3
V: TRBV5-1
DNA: TGCGCCAGCAGCTTAACGGGGGGCCCGGACTCTGGAAACACCATATATTTT
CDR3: CASSLTGGPDSGNTIYF

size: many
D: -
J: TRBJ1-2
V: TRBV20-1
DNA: TGCAGTGCTAGAGATAGCACGGCGGAGATCTATGGCTACACCTTC
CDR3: CSARDSTAEIYGYTF

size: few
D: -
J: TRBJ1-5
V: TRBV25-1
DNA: TGTGCCAGCAGGGACGGAGATCAGCCCCAGCATTTT
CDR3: CASRDGDQPQHF

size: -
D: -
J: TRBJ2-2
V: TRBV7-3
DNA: TGTGCCAGCAGCTTAACATTTTCAGTCGTCACCGGGGAGCTGTTTTTT
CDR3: CASSLTFSVVTGELFF

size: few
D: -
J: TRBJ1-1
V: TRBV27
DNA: TGTGCCAGCAGTGCCACAGGTAGGGGAACTGAAGCTTTCTTT
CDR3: CASSATGRGTEAFF

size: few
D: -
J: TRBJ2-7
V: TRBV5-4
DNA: TGTGCCAGCAGCACCTTCTACGAGCAGTACTTC
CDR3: CASSTFYEQYF

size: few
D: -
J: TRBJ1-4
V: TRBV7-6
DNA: TGTGCCAGCAGCTTAGGTCGCACTAATGAAAAACTGTTTTTT
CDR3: CASSLGRTNEKLFF

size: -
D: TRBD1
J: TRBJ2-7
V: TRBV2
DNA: TGTGCCAGCAGGAGACAGGGGAATTACGAGCAGTACTTC
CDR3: CASRRQGNYEQYF

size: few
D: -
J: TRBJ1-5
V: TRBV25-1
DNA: TGTGCCAGCAGTGAATGGAACGGCAATCAGCCCCAGCATTTT
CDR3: CASSEWNGNQPQHF

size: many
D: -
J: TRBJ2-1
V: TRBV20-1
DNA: TGCAGTGCTAGTACCGGGACTGCCTACAATGAGCAGTTCTTC
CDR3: CSASTGTAYNEQFF

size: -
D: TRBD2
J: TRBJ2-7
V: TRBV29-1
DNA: TGCAGCGTTTATGGGACTAGCGGAGGTCTCTACGAGCAGTACTTC
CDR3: CSVYGTSGGLYEQYF

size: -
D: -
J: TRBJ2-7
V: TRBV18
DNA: TGTGCCAGCCCCCCGTTTTCTCCACCCTACGAGCAGTACTTC
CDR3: CASPPFSPPYEQYF

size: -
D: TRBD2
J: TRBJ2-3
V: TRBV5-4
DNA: TGTGCCAGCAGCATTGGACTAGCAGGCGGCACAGATACGCAGTATTTT
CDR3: CASSIGLAGGTDTQYF

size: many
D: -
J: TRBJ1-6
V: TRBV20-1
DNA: TGCAGTGCTAGTCGGCGGCAGGGTTCACCCCTCCACTTT
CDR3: CSASRRQGSPLHF

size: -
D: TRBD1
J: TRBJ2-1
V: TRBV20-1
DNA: TGCAGTGTCGGACAGGGGGCCAGCAATGAGCAGTTCTTC
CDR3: CSVGQGASNEQFF

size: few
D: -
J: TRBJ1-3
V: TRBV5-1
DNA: TGCGCCAGCAGCTTGTACCTCAGCTCTGGAAACACCATATATTTT
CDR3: CASSLYLSSGNTIYF

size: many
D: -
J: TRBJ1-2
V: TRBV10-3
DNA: TGTGCCATCAGTGAGTCGACGAGGGTCAGCTATGGCTACACCTTC
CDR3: CAISESTRVSYGYTF

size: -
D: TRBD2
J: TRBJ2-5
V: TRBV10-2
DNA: TGCGCCAGCAGTCCCGGACTAGCGGGAGTTCAAGAGACCCAGTACTTC
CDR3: CASSPGLAGVQETQYF

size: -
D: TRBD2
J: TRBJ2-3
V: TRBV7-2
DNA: TGTGCCAGCAGCTTAGATCGGTCTAGCGGGGCGGATACGCAGTATTTT
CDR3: CASSLDRSSGADTQYF

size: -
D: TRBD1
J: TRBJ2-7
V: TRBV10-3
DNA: TGTGCCATCAGTGAGTCTGGACAGGGTGTCTACGAGCAGTACTTC
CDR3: CAISESGQGVYEQYF

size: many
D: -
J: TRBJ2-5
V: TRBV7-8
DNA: TGTGCCAGCAGCCGGTCTGGCCAAGAGACCCAGTACTTC
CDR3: CASSRSGQETQYF

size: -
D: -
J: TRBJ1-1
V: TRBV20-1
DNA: TGCAGTGCAGCAGACGGGGGGCGCTTAGGGAACACTGAAGCTTTCTTT
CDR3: CSAADGGRLGNTEAFF

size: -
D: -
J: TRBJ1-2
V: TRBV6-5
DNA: TGTGCCAGCACCATAGCTCGGACAGACCTACTTAACTATGGCTACACCTTC
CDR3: CASTIARTDLLNYGYTF

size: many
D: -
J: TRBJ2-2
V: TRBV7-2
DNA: TGTGCCAGCAGCTTAGGGCTACACCCCGCCGCGGAGCTGTTTTTT
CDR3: CASSLGLHPAAELFF

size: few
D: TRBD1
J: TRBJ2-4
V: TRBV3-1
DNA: TGTGCCAGCAGCCAAGGGACAGGCCCCAACATTCAGTACTTC
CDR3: CASSQGTGPNIQYF

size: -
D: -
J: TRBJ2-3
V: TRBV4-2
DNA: TGTGCCAGCAGCCAAGATCAGTACGAGGGGACGGACCTGAGCGGTACGCAGTATTTT
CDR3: CASSQDQYEGTDLSGTQYF

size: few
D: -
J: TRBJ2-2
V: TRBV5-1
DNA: TGCGCCAGCAGCTCCGGGACGCCGAATGTCGACACCGGGGAGCTGTTTTTT
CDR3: CASSSGTPNVDTGELFF

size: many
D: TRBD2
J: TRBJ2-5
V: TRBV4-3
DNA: TGCGCCAGCAGCCAAGGACTAGCGGGAGCGGGGGAGACCCAGTACTTC
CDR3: CASSQGLAGAGETQYF

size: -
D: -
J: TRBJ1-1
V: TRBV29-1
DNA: TGCAGCGTTGTCGGAGACTCCCGGCGAGCTTTCTTT
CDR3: CSVVGDSRRAFF

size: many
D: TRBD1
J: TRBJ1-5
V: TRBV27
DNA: TGTGCCAGCAGTGCCTACGGACAGGGTACGAATCAGCCCCAGCATTTT
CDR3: CASSAYGQGTNQPQHF

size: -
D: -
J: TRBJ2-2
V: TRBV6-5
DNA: TGTGCCAGCAGTTACTCGATTGCTGGGCCCTTCGAGGGGGAGCTGTTTTTT
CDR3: CASSYSIAGPFEGELFF

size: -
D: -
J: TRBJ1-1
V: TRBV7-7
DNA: TGTGCTAGCAGCTTAGCAGAGAACACTGAAGCTTTCTTT
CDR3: CASSLAENTEAFF

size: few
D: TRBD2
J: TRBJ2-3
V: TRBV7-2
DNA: TGTGCCAGCAGCCCCCCGACGGGGGGGCTCAGAGATACGCAGTATTTT
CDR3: CASSPPTGGLRDTQYF

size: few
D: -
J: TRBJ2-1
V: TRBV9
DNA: TGTGCCAGCAGCCCCCCCGTTTCCTACAATGAGCAGTTCTTC
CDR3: CASSPPVSYNEQFF

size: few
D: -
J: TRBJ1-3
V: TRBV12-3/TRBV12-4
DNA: TGTGCCTACGCTGACAGAGCTGGAAACACCATATATTTT
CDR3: CAYADRAGNTIYF

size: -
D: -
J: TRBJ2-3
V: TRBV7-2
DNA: TGTGCCAGCAGCGGGGGGGCAGCAGATACGCAGTATTTT
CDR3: CASSGGAADTQYF

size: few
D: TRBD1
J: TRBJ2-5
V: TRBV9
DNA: TGTGCCAGCAGCCTAGGGACAGGGGTAGGAGGGACCCAGTACTTC
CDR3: CASSLGTGVGGTQYF

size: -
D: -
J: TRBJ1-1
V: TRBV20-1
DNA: TGCAGTGCTAGAGAGCCAAGGGGGTTCACTGAAGCTTTCTTT
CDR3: CSAREPRGFTEAFF

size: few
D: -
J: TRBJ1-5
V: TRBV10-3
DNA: TGTGCCATCAGTGAGTCTGAAAATCAGCCCCAGCATTTT
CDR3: CAISESENQPQHF

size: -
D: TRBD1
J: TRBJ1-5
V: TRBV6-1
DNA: TGTGCCAGCAAAGGGACAGCTATAAATCAGCCCCAGCATTTT
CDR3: CASKGTAINQPQHF

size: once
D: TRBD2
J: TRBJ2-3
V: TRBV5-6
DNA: TGTGCCAGCAGCTTAATGGGAGGGGGCACAGATACGCAGTATTTT
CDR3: CASSLMGGGTDTQYF

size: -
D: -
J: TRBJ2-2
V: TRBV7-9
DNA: TGTGCCAGCAGCCCTTACATGGTCACCGGGGAGCTGTTTTTT
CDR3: CASSPYMVTGELFF

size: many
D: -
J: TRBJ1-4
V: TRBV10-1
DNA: TGCGCCAGCAGTGAGGGGGCAGGAGTTTCCGAAAAACTGTTTTTT
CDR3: CASSEGAGVSEKLFF

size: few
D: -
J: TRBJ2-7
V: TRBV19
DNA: TGTGCCAGTAGTATAGGTGAGGCTCAGGTCGAGCAGTACTTC
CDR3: CASSIGEAQVEQYF

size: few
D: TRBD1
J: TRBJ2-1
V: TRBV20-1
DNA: TGCAGTGCCAACTTTGGGGACAGGGGTTACAATGAGCAGTTCTTC
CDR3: CSANFGDRGYNEQFF

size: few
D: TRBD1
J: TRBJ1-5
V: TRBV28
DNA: TGTGCCAGCAGTTTAGGGACAGGGAAATATAGCAATCAGCCCCAGCATTTT
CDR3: CASSLGTGKYSNQPQHF